This T cell receptor (beta chain) originates from a study of identical twins' blood T cells. Findings and caveats of the study: Each donor's most abundant TCRbeta clonotypes shared more CDR3 sequences with her twin than unrelated donors. Shared CDR3 clonotype counts between two donors mainly tracked the product of their cloneset sizes, twins included.

About this clonotype: Its antigen is unknown.

Germline V lookup: CDR1 LGHDT, CDR2 YNNKEL (reference sequence). CDR3 length: 12 amino acids. V lost 4 bases and J lost 7, with 10 bases in between. TCRdb re-called the 5' RACE reads with MiXCR, one entry per CDR3 protein. Of 300,000 to 400,000 distinct CDR3 sequences in the sample, roughly 28% were seen once. Sequenced material: PBMCs. The sequence derives from a woman aged 18-49 years in good health. This chain joins TRBV3-1 and TRBJ1-1; weak D call: TRBD1 (5 bases). This chain's CDR3 is CASSLGHREAFF. The CDR3 DNA follows: TGTGCCAGCAGCCTCGGACACCGTGAAGCTTTCTTT.